This T cell receptor (beta chain) emerged from a study of early T cells in non-severe SARS-CoV-2 infection. Looking at the study overall: Bulk RNA from unsorted whole blood was sequenced; chains were unpaired.

This clonotype appeared a few times. V dropped 4 bases and J dropped 1; count of bases not matched to a gene: 4. The CDR3 runs 16 residues. Per germline, CDR1 MNHEY and CDR2 SMNVEV (reference sequence). The library protocol tagged individual cDNA molecules with unique molecular identifiers. TCRdb itself ran the 5' RACE reads through MiXCR, one entry per CDR3 protein. The sample lists over 55,000 distinct CDR3 sequences; 10% to 15% were seen once. The V call is TRBV27, the J call TRBJ2-5; 12 bases map to TRBD2. The receptor was derived from an adult who was a healthcare worker with PCR-confirmed SARS-CoV-2 infection or an uninfected control (not recorded which). What was sequenced was whole blood. The CDR3 bases are TGTGCCAGCAGTTCGCTAGCGGGAGGGTCCCAAGAGACCCAGTACTTC. Its translation is CASSSLAGGSQETQYF.